A single sample is the source of the 29 T cell receptor beta chains below, sequenced in a study of radiotherapy plus CTLA-4 blockade in lung cancer. Generated by immunoSEQ multiplex PCR, the TCRdb table keeps only in-frame clones and is missing some. The sample has roughly 80,000 clones, about 78% seen once; the top ten hold 4%. This material consisted of peripheral blood, taken from a patient treated with radiotherapy plus ipilimumab. The receptors were sampled from a human donor with non-small cell lung cancer who had a partial response to radiotherapy plus ipilimumab. Some clones in this sample may be carry-over from other donors' samples.

The chain combines TRBV28 with TRBJ2-7, with TRBD2 matching 7 bases. CDR3 size: 17 residues. J was trimmed by 8 bases and V by 8 bases; bases with no gene match: 24. Germline assignment: CDR1 MDHEN and CDR2 SYDVKM. The CDR3 sequence: CASPPTGAGLGGYKQYF. The CDR3 DNA reads TGTGCCAGCCCACCCACAGGTGCCGGACTAGGCGGATACAAGCAGTACTTC.

The rearrangement uses TRBV6-4 and TRBJ2-3; perhaps TRBD1 as D (5 bases). The germline gives CDR1 MRHNA, CDR2 SNTAGT. The CDR3 is 11 residues long. Trimming pared 6 bases from V and 11 bases from J, leaving 12 bases between. For the CDR3, the DNA is TGTGCCAGCAGCATGTCTAGGGGGCAGTATTTT. Residues: CASSMSRGQYF.

The chain carries TRBV5-1 and TRBJ1-1; D is ambiguous. CDR3 size: 16 residues. Trimming shortened V by 0 bases and J by 4 bases, and 16 bases separated the two germline ends. In germline, CDR1 is SGHRS, CDR2 YFSETQ. The CDR3 DNA reads as TGCGCCAGCAGCTTGGCGGGGAGGGCGTGGGGCACTGAAGCTTTCTTT. Protein: CASSLAGRAWGTEAFF.

V gene TRBV5-1 combines with J gene TRBJ2-1, with 7 bases that match TRBD2. Germline V gives CDR1 SGHRS, CDR2 YFSETQ. The trim removed 0 bases at V and 5 bases at J, leaving 5 bases unmatched. The CDR3 loop spans 15 amino acids. Here the CDR3 DNA reads TGCGCCAGCAGCTTGGCCGGACTAGAAAACAATGAGCAGTTCTTC. This translates into CASSLAGLENNEQFF.

Notes on this clone: This CDR3 is also generated by other DNA sequences in the sample. V usage is TRBV18 and J usage is TRBJ2-3; 16 nucleotides align to TRBD2. CDR1 and CDR2 (germline): KGHSH, LQKENI. With V trimmed by 3 bases and J by 4 bases, 4 bases remained unmatched. The CDR3 extends over 17 amino acids. The CDR3 coding sequence is TGTGCCAGCTCACCCGGGACTAGCGGGGGGGCCTCAGATACGCAGTATTTT. It is translated as CASSPGTSGGASDTQYF. Full variable domain (rest looked up from reference TRBV18 and TRBJ2-3): NAGVMQNPRHLVRRRGQEARLRCSPMKGHSHVYWYRQLPEEGLKFMVYLQKENIIDESGMPKERFSAEFPKEGPSILRIQQVVRGDSAAYFCASSPGTSGGASDTQYFGPGTRLTVL.

The chain has TRBV5-1 and TRBJ1-1; 7 nucleotides match TRBD1. This CDR3 is 15 amino acids long. Germline lookup yields CDR1 SGHRS and CDR2 YFSETQ. V was pared by 4 bases and J by 0 bases, with 6 bases of the junction left unmatched. CDR3 in DNA: TGCGCCAGCAGCGCCGGGGACAGAGTGAACACTGAAGCTTTCTTT. Protein product: CASSAGDRVNTEAFF.

The chain employs TRBV19 and TRBJ2-4; 8 bases fit TRBD1. Trimming cost V 5 bases and J 0 bases; bases outside gene matches: 9. Germline CDR1 LNHDA, CDR2 SQIVND (reference sequence). This CDR3 has 17 amino acids. In DNA, the CDR3 is TGTGCCAGTAGTCGACAGGGGCCCGCCTTAGCCAAAAACATTCAGTACTTC. Protein: CASSRQGPALAKNIQYF. Drawing the rest from reference TRBV19 and TRBJ2-4, the complete variable domain is DGGITQSPKYLFRKEGQNVTLSCEQNLNHDAMYWYRQDPGQGLRLIYYSQIVNDFQKGDIAEGYSVSREKKESFPLTVTSAQKNPTAFYLCASSRQGPALAKNIQYFGAGTRLSVL.

The chain has TRBV9 and TRBJ2-5; tentatively, D is TRBD1 (5 bases). The CDR3 spans 14 residues. Germline values: CDR1 SGDLS, CDR2 YYNGEE. The V and J ends lost 0 bases and 4 bases respectively, with 10 bases between them. CDR3 sequence reads: CASSVASGIETQYF. DNA of the CDR3: TGTGCCAGCAGCGTAGCTTCAGGGATAGAGACCCAGTACTTC.

This clone appeared once. The chain is built from TRBV19 and TRBJ2-1; 7 bases map to TRBD1. V dropped 1 base and J dropped 5; count of bases not matched to a gene: 5. The CDR3 covers 15 residues. CDR1 and CDR2 from the germline V gene are LNHDA and SQIVND (reference sequence). CDR3 DNA sequence: TGTGCCAGTAGTATAGGCCAGGGGGTCCACAATGAGCAGTTCTTC. This encodes CASSIGQGVHNEQFF.

The rearrangement links TRBV18 to TRBJ1-2; D is perhaps TRBD1 (6 bases). The CDR3 contains 16 residues. CDR1 KGHSH and CDR2 LQKENI come from the germline V gene. Trimming shortened V by 2 bases and J by 0 bases, and 13 bases separated the two germline ends. CDR3 nucleotide sequence: TGTGCCAGCTCACCAGAGAGGACAGTTTCTAACTATGGCTACACCTTC. It specifies CASSPERTVSNYGYTF.

This clone was counted a few times. The chain recombines TRBV13 with TRBJ1-2; 8 nucleotides align to TRBD1. Trimming took 3 bases from V and 13 from J; bases not matched to a gene: 7. The V gene's germline CDR1 is PRHDT and CDR2 FYEKMQ (reference sequence). This CDR3 is built from 12 residues. CDR3 in amino acids: CASSFPGQGCTF. DNA of the CDR3: TGTGCCAGCAGCTTCCCCGGACAGGGATGCACCTTC.

This clone was observed a handful of times. The rearrangement joins TRBV6-6 to TRBJ2-7; a weak D match, TRBD1 (7 bases). Germline CDR1 and CDR2: MNHNY and SVGAGI (reference sequence). The CDR3 runs to 13 residues. V shed 8 bases and J shed 9 bases, with 20 bases lying between them. The CDR3 protein is CASQNGRGAVQYF. As DNA, the CDR3 is TGTGCCAGCCAGAATGGCAGGGGGGCAGTGCAGTACTTC.

This clone was counted a single time. The CDR3 nucleotides read TGTGCCAGCAGCTTGGATCGGGGTCGCGAGCAGTACTTC. Its translation: CASSLDRGREQYF. The chain carries TRBV5-4 and TRBJ2-7; D possibly corresponds to TRBD2 (5 bases). V lost 0 bases and J 6 bases, leaving 10 bases between the germline ends. CDR1 SGHNT and CDR2 YYREEE come from the germline V gene (reference sequence). This CDR3 has 13 amino acids.

V gene TRBV29-1 combines with J gene TRBJ1-1; no reliable D call. Germline V lookup: CDR1 SQVTM, CDR2 ANQGSEA. CDR3 size: 15 residues. The V and J ends lost 6 bases and 6 bases respectively, with 23 bases between them. CDR3 amino acids: CSVSTRSYGSPEAFF. The CDR3 bases are TGCAGCGTATCCACTCGGTCGTATGGTTCACCTGAAGCTTTCTTT.

This clone was counted a single time. This rearrangement joins TRBV29-1 to TRBJ2-1, with 7 positions matching TRBD2. Germline assignment: CDR1 SQVTM and CDR2 ANQGSEA. The CDR3 consists of 15 residues. V lost 5 bases and J lost 8; bases outside the gene matches: 15. CDR3 protein: CSVRPGLVAIYEQFF. Written as DNA, the CDR3 is TGCAGCGTTAGGCCTGGACTAGTGGCGATATATGAGCAGTTCTTC.

The CDR3 reads CASSWGGFGSDYGYTF. The DNA of the CDR3 is TGCGCCAGCAGCTGGGGGGGGTTCGGATCCGACTATGGCTACACCTTC. V gene TRBV5-1 combines with J gene TRBJ1-2, with D possibly being TRBD1 (5 bases). CDR1 and CDR2 from the germline V gene are SGHRS and YFSETQ. The CDR3 covers 16 residues. The V and J ends lost 3 bases and 3 bases respectively, with 18 bases between them.

This clone showed up just a few times. The rearrangement links TRBV6-6 to TRBJ1-4, with a tentative D call TRBD1 (5 bases). Trimming shortened V by 7 bases and J by 5 bases, and 17 bases separated the two germline ends. The CDR3 loop spans 15 amino acids. Germline CDR1 reads MNHNY; CDR2 reads SVGAGI (reference sequence). CDR3 amino acids: CASTQSGALNEKLFF. DNA of the CDR3: TGTGCCAGCACCCAGAGCGGGGCGTTGAATGAAAAACTGTTTTTT.

The chain has TRBV6-5 and TRBJ2-7; D gene unclear. The germline V gene has CDR1 MNHEY and CDR2 SVGAGI. The V end lost 0 bases, the J end lost 0 bases, and 12 bases lay between the germline ends. This CDR3 comprises 16 residues. This CDR3 is CASSYSRPESSYEQYF. For the CDR3, the DNA is TGTGCCAGCAGTTACTCGAGACCGGAGAGCTCCTACGAGCAGTACTTC.

The chain has TRBV4-2 and TRBJ2-3; 12 bases are shared with TRBD2. The CDR3 loop spans 17 amino acids. V was pared by 0 bases and J by 0 bases, with 1 base of the junction left unmatched. Germline CDR1 and CDR2: LGHNA and YNFKEQ. This CDR3 reads CASSQEGTSGSTDTQYF. The CDR3 bases are TGTGCCAGCAGCCAAGAGGGGACTAGCGGGAGCACAGATACGCAGTATTTT.

The V and J genes are TRBV6-1 and TRBJ2-5, with D unresolved. Trimming took 7 bases from V and 2 from J, leaving 2 bases between them. Germline CDR1 MNHNS, CDR2 SASEGT. The CDR3 covers 10 residues. The CDR3 region has the DNA TGTGCCAGCATACAAGAGACCCAGTACTTC. This encodes CASIQETQYF.

This chain links TRBV9 with TRBJ2-5; no clear D. The CDR3 extends over 14 amino acids. The V gene's germline CDR1 is SGDLS and CDR2 YYNGEE. The germline V and J ends were trimmed by 0 bases and 7 bases, with 13 bases remaining between them. The chain's CDR3 is CASSVAQDGRTQYF. CDR3 bases: TGTGCCAGCAGCGTAGCCCAGGATGGAAGGACCCAGTACTTC.

This chain's CDR3 is CASSPAGVHSNQPQHF. The CDR3 region has the DNA TGTGCCAGCAGCCCCGCGGGGGTTCATAGCAATCAGCCCCAGCATTTT. V is TRBV7-2 and J is TRBJ1-5; tentative D call: TRBD1 (5 bases). The germline CDR1 and CDR2 sequences are SGHTA and FQGNSA. Trimming removed 5 bases from V and 0 bases from J, with 14 bases in between. This CDR3 has 16 amino acids.

This clone was observed a handful of times. The chain carries TRBV7-6 and TRBJ2-7, with 13 bases identical to TRBD2. V gave up 4 bases and J gave up 5 bases; unmatched junction bases: 8. This CDR3 contains 16 residues. The V gene's germline CDR1 is SGHVS and CDR2 FNYEAQ. The CDR3 spells CASSSRTSGSRHEQYF. The CDR3 DNA sequence: TGTGCCAGCAGCTCACGGACTAGCGGGAGTAGGCACGAGCAGTACTTC. The full variable domain, its missing parts supplied by reference TRBV7-6 and TRBJ2-7, is GAGVSQSPRYKVTKRGQDVALRCDPISGHVSLYWYRQALGQGPEFLTYFNYEAQQDKSGLPNDRFSAERPEGSISTLTIQRTEQRDSAMYRCASSSRTSGSRHEQYFGPGTRLTVT.

V and J are TRBV5-1 and TRBJ2-3; possible D gene TRBD1, 5 bases. The CDR3 consists of 14 residues. Trimming removed 4 bases at V and 6 bases at J, with 15 bases between. Germline CDR1 SGHRS, CDR2 YFSETQ. CDR3 sequence reads: CASSLEWGEDTQYF. In DNA, the CDR3 is TGCGCCAGCAGCCTGGAGTGGGGCGAGGATACGCAGTATTTT.

The rearrangement links TRBV5-1 to TRBJ2-2; 10 bases line up with TRBD1. This CDR3 has 15 residues. Germline values: CDR1 SGHRS, CDR2 YFSETQ. J lost 5 bases, V lost 4 bases, and 5 bases had no gene match. This chain's CDR3 is CASSRGTGVTGELFF. CDR3 DNA sequence: TGCGCCAGCAGCCGCGGGACAGGGGTGACCGGGGAGCTGTTTTTT.

The chain couples TRBV10-1 to TRBJ2-1; 8 bases match TRBD2. This CDR3 region has 14 residues. The germline CDR1 and CDR2 sequences are WNHNN and SYGVQD (reference sequence). Trimming at V came to 2 bases and at J to 6 bases, leaving 3 bases not matched to a gene. The CDR3: CASSEAGTSNEQFF. The CDR3 nucleotides are TGCGCCAGCAGTGAGGCGGGGACTAGCAATGAGCAGTTCTTC.

This sequence joins TRBV27 and TRBJ2-2; TRBD1 agrees at 12 bases. V lost 2 bases and J lost 5; bases outside the gene matches: 3. This CDR3 region has 16 residues. From germline, CDR1 is MNHEY and CDR2 SMNVEV (reference sequence). The CDR3 protein is CASSLGTGGNTGELFF. The CDR3 region has the DNA TGTGCCAGCAGTTTAGGGACAGGGGGCAATACCGGGGAGCTGTTTTTT.

The rearrangement links TRBV6-1 to TRBJ1-1, with D perhaps matching TRBD1 (6 bases). V was cut by 4 bases and J by 8 bases, with 17 bases left in between. The germline gives CDR1 MNHNS, CDR2 SASEGT. This CDR3 spans 14 amino acids. CDR3 bases: TGTGCCAGCAGTGTTCAACGAGACAGGTTCGAAGCTTTCTTT. This sequence encodes CASSVQRDRFEAFF.

The V gene is TRBV6-1, the J gene TRBJ1-2; D perhaps matches TRBD1 (5 bases). The CDR3 has 13 amino acids. V lost 8 bases and J lost 3, with 13 bases in between. Per the germline V gene, CDR1 is MNHNS and CDR2 is SASEGT. The CDR3 coding sequence is TGTGCCAGCCTGGAGACAGCCTACTATGGCTACACCTTC. Amino acid sequence: CASLETAYYGYTF.